A single T cell receptor beta chain is shown here with its context. Its antigen is as yet unknown. The sample originates from a study of PD-1 blockade in classical Hodgkin lymphoma. The CDR3 runs to 14 residues. In germline, CDR1 is SGDLS, CDR2 YYNGEE. The ends were cut back, 2 bases at V and 1 base at J, with 9 bases in the middle. Notes on the study in general: Newly diagnosed patients were reported to exhibit reduced baseline TCR diversity relative to healthy donors. Those patients who began receiving nivolumab less than 1 year after ASCT had lower diversity, and they were excluded.

Clones were read by immunoSEQ multiplex PCR, and TCRdb kept only the in-frame ones, dropping some. The sample lists some 100,000 clones, roughly 92% occurring once. Relapse was seen in all patients after autologous stem cell transplantation, and brentuximab vedotin exposure was variable. Best overall response was complete response, partial response or progressive disease in these relapsed/refractory classical Hodgkin lymphoma patients. This sequence originates from a human donor with classical Hodgkin lymphoma. The source was peripheral blood mononuclear cells (PBMCs), collected at baseline. V and J are TRBV9 and TRBJ2-5; D tentatively fits TRBD1 or TRBD2 (5 bases each). The CDR3 spells CASSVQGRQETQYF. CDR3 sequence (DNA): TGTGCCAGCAGCGTCCAGGGACGCCAAGAGACCCAGTACTTC.